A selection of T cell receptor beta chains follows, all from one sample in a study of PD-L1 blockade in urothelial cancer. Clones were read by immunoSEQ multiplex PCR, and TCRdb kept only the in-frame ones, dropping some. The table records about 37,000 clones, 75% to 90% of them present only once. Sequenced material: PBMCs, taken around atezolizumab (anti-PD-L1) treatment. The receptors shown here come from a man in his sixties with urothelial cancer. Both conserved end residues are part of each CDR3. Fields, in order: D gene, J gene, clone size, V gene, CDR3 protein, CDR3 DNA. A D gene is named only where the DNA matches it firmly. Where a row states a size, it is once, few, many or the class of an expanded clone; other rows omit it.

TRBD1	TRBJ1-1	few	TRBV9	CASSVGDREGTEAFF	TGTGCCAGCAGCGTAGGGGACAGGGAGGGCACTGAAGCTTTCTTT
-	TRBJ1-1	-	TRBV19	CASSVGTREAFF	TGTGCCAGTAGTGTCGGGACACGGGAAGCTTTCTTT
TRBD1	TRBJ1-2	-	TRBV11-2	CASTPGTGGDYGYTF	TGTGCCAGCACCCCCGGGACAGGGGGCGACTATGGCTACACCTTC
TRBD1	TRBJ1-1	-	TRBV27	CASSPSTGVGNTEAFF	TGTGCCAGCAGTCCAAGCACAGGGGTTGGAAACACTGAAGCTTTCTTT
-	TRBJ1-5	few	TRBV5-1	CASSLGAVSNQPQHF	TGCGCCAGCAGCTTGGGGGCTGTGAGCAATCAGCCCCAGCATTTT
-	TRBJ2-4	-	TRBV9	CASSVGRTIAKNIQYF	TGTGCCAGCAGCGTAGGTCGCACTATAGCCAAAAACATTCAGTACTTC
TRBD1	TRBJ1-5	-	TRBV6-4	CASSEGQGGQPQHF	TGTGCCAGCAGTGAGGGACAGGGTGGACAGCCCCAGCATTTT
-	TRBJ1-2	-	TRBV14	CASSILSAGAYGYTF	TGTGCCAGCAGCATCCTCTCGGCAGGCGCCTATGGCTACACCTTC
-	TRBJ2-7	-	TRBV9	CASSVGGAGSYEQYF	TGTGCCAGCAGCGTAGGGGGAGCGGGCTCCTACGAGCAGTACTTC
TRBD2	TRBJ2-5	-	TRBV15	CATSRDDSGSYGETQYF	TGTGCCACCAGCAGAGATGATAGCGGGAGTTACGGAGAGACCCAGTACTTC